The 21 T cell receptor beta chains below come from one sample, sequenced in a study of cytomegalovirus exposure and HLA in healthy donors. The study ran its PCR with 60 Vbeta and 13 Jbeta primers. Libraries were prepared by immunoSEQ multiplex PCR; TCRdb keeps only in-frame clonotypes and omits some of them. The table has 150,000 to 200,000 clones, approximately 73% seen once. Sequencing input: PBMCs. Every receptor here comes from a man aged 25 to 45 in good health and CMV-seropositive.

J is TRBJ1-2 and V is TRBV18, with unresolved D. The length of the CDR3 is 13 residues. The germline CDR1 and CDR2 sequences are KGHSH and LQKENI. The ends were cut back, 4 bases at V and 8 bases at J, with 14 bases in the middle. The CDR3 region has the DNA TGTGCCAGCTCACTTAAACGAGATCGCGGCTACACCTTC. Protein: CASSLKRDRGYTF.

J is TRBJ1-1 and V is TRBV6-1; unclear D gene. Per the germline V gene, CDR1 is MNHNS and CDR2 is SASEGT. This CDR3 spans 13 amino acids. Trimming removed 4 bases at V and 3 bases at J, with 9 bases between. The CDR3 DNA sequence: TGTGCCAGCAGTGTGGGCTTTGACACTGAAGCTTTCTTT. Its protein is CASSVGFDTEAFF.

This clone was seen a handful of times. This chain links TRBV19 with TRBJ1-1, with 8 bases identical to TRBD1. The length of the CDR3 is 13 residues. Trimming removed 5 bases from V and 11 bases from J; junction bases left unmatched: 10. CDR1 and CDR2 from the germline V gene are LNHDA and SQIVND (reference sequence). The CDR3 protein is CASSQGAYGVAFF. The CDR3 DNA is TGTGCCAGTAGTCAGGGGGCGTATGGGGTGGCTTTCTTT.

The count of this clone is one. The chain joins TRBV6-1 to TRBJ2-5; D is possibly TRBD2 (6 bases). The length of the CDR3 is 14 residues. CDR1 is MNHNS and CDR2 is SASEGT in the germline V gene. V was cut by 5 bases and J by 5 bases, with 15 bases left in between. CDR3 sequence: CASSRPTSTETQYF. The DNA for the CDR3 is TGTGCCAGCAGTCGTCCGACTAGTACCGAGACCCAGTACTTC.

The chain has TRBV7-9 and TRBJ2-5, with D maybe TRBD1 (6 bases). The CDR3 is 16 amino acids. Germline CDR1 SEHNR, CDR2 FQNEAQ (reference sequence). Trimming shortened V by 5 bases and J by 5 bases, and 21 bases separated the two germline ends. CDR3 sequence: CASSPSLTGTMETQYF. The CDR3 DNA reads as TGTGCCAGCAGCCCCTCCCTAACCGGGACAATGGAGACCCAGTACTTC. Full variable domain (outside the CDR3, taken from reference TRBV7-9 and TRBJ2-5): DTGVSQNPRHKITKRGQNVTFRCDPISEHNRLYWYRQTLGQGPEFLTYFQNEAQLEKSRLLSDRFSAERPKGSFSTLEIQRTEQGDSAMYLCASSPSLTGTMETQYFGPGTRLLVL.

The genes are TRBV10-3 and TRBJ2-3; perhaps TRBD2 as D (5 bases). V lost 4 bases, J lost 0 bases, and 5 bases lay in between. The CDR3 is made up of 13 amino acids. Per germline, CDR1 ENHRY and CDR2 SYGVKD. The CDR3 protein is CAISGGSTDTQYF. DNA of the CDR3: TGTGCCATCAGTGGAGGGAGCACAGATACGCAGTATTTT.

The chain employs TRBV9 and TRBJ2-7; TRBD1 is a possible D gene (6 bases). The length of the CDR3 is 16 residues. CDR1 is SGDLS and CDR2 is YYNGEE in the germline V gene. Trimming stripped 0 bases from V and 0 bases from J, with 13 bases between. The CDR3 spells CASSVGGQSLSYEQYF. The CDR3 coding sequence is TGTGCCAGCAGCGTAGGTGGACAGTCTCTCTCCTACGAGCAGTACTTC.

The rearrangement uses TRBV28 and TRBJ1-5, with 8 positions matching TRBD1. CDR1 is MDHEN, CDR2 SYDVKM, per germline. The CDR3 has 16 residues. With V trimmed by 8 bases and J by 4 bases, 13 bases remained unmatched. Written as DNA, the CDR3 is TGTGCCAGCGTCAATTATCGGTGGACAGGGAATCAGCCCCAGCATTTT. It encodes CASVNYRWTGNQPQHF.

CDR3 region: CASSSSGTSGRAKFF. CDR3 DNA sequence: TGTGCCAGCAGCTCATCCGGGACTAGCGGGAGGGCCAAGTTCTTC. The rearrangement links TRBV7-9 to TRBJ2-1; 16 bases agree with TRBD2. The CDR3 is 15 amino acids. J lost 14 bases, V lost 4 bases, and 8 bases had no gene match. Germline values: CDR1 SEHNR, CDR2 FQNEAQ (reference sequence). Combining the CDR3 with reference TRBV7-9 and TRBJ2-1 gives the whole variable domain DTGVSQNPRHKITKRGQNVTFRCDPISEHNRLYWYRQTLGQGPEFLTYFQNEAQLEKSRLLSDRFSAERPKGSFSTLEIQRTEQGDSAMYLCASSSSGTSGRAKFFGPGTRLTVL.

The CDR3 reads CASSEKTVTDTQYF. The CDR3 DNA reads as TGCGCCAGCAGTGAGAAAACAGTTACAGATACGCAGTATTTT. The chain has TRBV10-1 and TRBJ2-3; D remains ambiguous. CDR1 and CDR2 from the germline V gene are WNHNN and SYGVQD (reference sequence). The CDR3 spans 14 residues. V lost 2 bases and J 3 bases, leaving 9 bases between the germline ends.

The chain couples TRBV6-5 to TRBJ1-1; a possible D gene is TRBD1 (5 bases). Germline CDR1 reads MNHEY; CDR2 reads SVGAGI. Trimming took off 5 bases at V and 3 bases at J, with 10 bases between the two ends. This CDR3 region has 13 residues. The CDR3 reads CASSAGLHTEAFF. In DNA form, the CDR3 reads TGTGCCAGCAGTGCGGGACTTCACACTGAAGCTTTCTTT.

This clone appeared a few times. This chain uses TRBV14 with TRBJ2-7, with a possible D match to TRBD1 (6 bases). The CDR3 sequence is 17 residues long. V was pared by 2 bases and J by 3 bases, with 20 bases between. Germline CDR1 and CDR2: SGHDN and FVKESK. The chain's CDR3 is CASSQRAWGLWDYEQYF. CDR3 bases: TGTGCCAGCAGCCAAAGGGCCTGGGGGCTTTGGGACTACGAGCAGTACTTC. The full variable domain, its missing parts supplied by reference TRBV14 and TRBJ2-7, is EAGVTQFPSHSVIEKGQTVTLRCDPISGHDNLYWYRRVMGKEIKFLLHFVKESKQDESGMPNNRFLAERTGGTYSTLKVQPAELEDSGVYFCASSQRAWGLWDYEQYFGPGTRLTVT.

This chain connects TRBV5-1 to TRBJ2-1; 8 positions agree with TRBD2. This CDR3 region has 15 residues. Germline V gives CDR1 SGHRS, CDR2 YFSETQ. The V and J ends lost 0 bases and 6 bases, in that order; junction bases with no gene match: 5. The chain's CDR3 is CASSLELAAANEQFF. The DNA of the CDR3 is TGCGCCAGCAGCTTGGAACTAGCGGCAGCCAATGAGCAGTTCTTC. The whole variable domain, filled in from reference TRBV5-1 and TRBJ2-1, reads KAGVTQTPRYLIKTRGQQVTLSCSPISGHRSVSWYQQTPGQGLQFLFEYFSETQRNKGNFPGRFSGRQFSNSRSEMNVSTLELGDSALYLCASSLELAAANEQFFGPGTRLTVL.

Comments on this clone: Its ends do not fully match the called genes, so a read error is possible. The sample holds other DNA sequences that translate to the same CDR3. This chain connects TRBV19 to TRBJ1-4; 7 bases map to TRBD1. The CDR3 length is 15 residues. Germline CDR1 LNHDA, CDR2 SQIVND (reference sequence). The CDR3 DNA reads TGTGCCAGTAGGAAGACAGGGCAGGCTAATGAAAAACTCTTTTTT. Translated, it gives CASRKTGQANEKLFF.

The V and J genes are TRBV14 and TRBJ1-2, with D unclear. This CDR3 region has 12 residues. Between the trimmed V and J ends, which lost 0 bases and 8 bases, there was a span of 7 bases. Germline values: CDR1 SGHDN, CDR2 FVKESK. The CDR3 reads CASSQEPSGYTF. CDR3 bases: TGTGCCAGCAGCCAAGAGCCAAGCGGCTACACCTTC.

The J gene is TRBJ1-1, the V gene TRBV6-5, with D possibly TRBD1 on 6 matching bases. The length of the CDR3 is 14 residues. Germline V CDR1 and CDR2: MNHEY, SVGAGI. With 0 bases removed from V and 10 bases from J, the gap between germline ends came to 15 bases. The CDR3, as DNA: TGTGCCAGCAGTTACTCGCGGGGGCAGGGATTAGCTTTCTTT. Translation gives CASSYSRGQGLAFF.

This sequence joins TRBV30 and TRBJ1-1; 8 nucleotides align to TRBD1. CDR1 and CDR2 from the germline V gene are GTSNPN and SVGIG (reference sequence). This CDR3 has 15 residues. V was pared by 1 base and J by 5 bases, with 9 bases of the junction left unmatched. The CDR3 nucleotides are TGTGCCTGGAGTGGTCAGGGGGCCGGTAAAACTGAAGCTTTCTTT. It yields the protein CAWSGQGAGKTEAFF.

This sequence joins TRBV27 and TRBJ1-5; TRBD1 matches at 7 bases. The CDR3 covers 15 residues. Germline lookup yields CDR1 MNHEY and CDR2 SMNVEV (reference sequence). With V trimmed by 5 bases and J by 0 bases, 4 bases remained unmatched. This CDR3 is CASSPGTDSNQPQHF. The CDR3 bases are TGTGCCAGCAGTCCCGGGACAGATAGCAATCAGCCCCAGCATTTT.

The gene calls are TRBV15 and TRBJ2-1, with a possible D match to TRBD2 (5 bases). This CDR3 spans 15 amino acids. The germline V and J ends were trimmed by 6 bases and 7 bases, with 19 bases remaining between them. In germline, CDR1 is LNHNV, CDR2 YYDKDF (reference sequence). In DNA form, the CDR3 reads TGTGCCACCAGGGGGTCGGGATCACTGGGGAATGAGCAGTTCTTC. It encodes CATRGSGSLGNEQFF.

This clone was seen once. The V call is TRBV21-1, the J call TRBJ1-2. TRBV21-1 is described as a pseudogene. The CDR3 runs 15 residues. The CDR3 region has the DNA TGTGCCAGCAGCAAAGAGCGAACGGGGGGGCAGGGCTACACCTTC. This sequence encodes CASSKERTGGQGYTF.

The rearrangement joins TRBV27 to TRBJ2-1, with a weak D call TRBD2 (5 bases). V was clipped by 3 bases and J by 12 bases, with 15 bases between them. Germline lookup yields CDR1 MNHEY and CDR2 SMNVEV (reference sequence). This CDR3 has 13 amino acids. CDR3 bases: TGTGCCAGCAGTTTTTCCCCCAGCGGATTGCAGTTCTTC. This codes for CASSFSPSGLQFF.